Sequencing of this T cell receptor beta chain was carried out in a study of cytomegalovirus exposure and HLA in healthy donors. The V segment lost 4 bases and the J segment 4 bases; nucleotides outside the gene matches: 13. CDR3 length: 16 residues. Germline V gene sequence: CDR1 MNHEY, CDR2 SMNVEV (reference sequence). The assay was immunoSEQ multiplex PCR, and TCRdb's table has in-frame clones only and misses some. The data show 55,000 to 65,000 clones, roughly nine tenths seen once. In this sample, this clone turned up once. The source is a young man in good health and CMV-seronegative. Sequencing used PBMCs. V gene TRBV27 combines with J gene TRBJ2-7, with 7 bases lining up with TRBD1. CDR3 residues: CASSSQGTVNSYEQYF. Here the CDR3 DNA reads TGTGCCAGCAGTTCCCAAGGGACAGTCAATTCTTACGAGCAGTACTTC.